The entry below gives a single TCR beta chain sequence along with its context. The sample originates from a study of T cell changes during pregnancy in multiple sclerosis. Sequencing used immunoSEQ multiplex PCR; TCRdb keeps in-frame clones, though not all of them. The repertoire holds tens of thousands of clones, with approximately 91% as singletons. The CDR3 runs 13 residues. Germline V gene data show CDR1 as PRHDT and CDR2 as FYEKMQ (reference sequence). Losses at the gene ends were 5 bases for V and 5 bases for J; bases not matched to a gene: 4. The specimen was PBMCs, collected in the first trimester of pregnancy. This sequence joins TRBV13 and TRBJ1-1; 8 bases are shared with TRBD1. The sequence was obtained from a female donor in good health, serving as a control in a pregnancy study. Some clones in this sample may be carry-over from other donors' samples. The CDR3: CASSPTGATEAFF. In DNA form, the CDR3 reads TGTGCCAGCAGCCCGACAGGGGCGACTGAAGCTTTCTTT.